A selection of T cell receptor beta chains follows, all from one sample in a study of blood T cell repertoires in COVID-19. Here immunoSEQ multiplex PCR was the method, and the copy in TCRdb shows in-frame clones only, minus some. The sample lists 46,000 or so clones; 90% were seen once. The sequencing input was peripheral blood. These receptors were taken from a man between 65 and 85 years old with active COVID-19. Each CDR3 is given with its conserved first and last residue. The D gene is left open where the match is weak. Not every row has a clone size; where given, it reads once, few, many or a size class.

D	V	size	J	CDR3	DNA
TRBD2	TRBV7-2	-	TRBJ2-1	CASSLGLADNEQFF	TGTGCCAGCAGCTTAGGACTAGCGGACAATGAGCAGTTCTTC
-	TRBV11-2	-	TRBJ2-7	CASSLVSRYEQYF	TGTGCCAGCAGCTTAGTGTCGCGGTACGAGCAGTACTTC
TRBD1	TRBV4-1	-	TRBJ1-5	CASSQDRGSQPQHF	TGCGCCAGCAGCCAAGACAGGGGGAGTCAGCCCCAGCATTTT
TRBD2	TRBV4-1	once	TRBJ2-1	CASSQPTSRPYNEQFF	TGCGCCAGCAGTCAACCGACTAGCCGGCCCTACAATGAGCAGTTCTTC
-	TRBV11-3	-	TRBJ2-3	CASSLRNIRTDTQYF	TGTGCCAGCAGCTTGAGAAATATACGCACAGATACGCAGTATTTT
-	TRBV9	-	TRBJ1-1	CASSVDRNTEAFF	TGTGCCAGCAGCGTAGACAGGAATACTGAAGCTTTCTTT
-	TRBV6-2/TRBV6-3	-	TRBJ1-5	CASSPPYQPQHF	TGTGCCAGCAGCCCCCCCTATCAGCCCCAGCATTTT
-	TRBV6-5	-	TRBJ1-1	CASISRLRAEAFF	TGTGCCAGCATTTCTAGACTCAGGGCTGAAGCTTTCTTT
TRBD1	TRBV28	-	TRBJ2-5	CASSSYWDSQSQETQYF	TGTGCCAGCAGTTCTTACTGGGACAGCCAATCCCAAGAGACCCAGTACTTC
TRBD1	TRBV18	-	TRBJ2-5	CASSRGPHQETQYF	TGTGCCAGCTCCAGGGGGCCACACCAAGAGACCCAGTACTTC
-	TRBV2	-	TRBJ2-1	CASQTVVRGEQFF	TGTGCCAGCCAGACGGTGGTGAGAGGTGAGCAGTTCTTC
-	TRBV29-1	few	TRBJ1-1	CSVDPGELFTEAFF	TGCAGCGTTGATCCGGGGGAGTTGTTCACTGAAGCTTTCTTT
TRBD2	TRBV24-1	-	TRBJ2-1	CATSEGLAGGNEQFF	TGTGCCACCAGTGAGGGACTAGCGGGGGGCAATGAGCAGTTCTTC
-	TRBV25-1	-	TRBJ2-1	CASRTGSPYNEQFF	TGTGCCAGCAGAACAGGGAGTCCCTACAATGAGCAGTTCTTC
TRBD2	TRBV11-1	-	TRBJ2-3	CASSNPGGGGTDTQYF	TGTGCCAGCAGCAATCCCGGTGGGGGGGGCACAGATACGCAGTATTTT
TRBD1	TRBV7-2	-	TRBJ1-5	CASSLDGQGYQPQHF	TGTGCCAGCAGCTTAGATGGACAGGGGTATCAGCCCCAGCATTTT
TRBD2	TRBV4-2	-	TRBJ2-5	CASSQGREREGRETQYF	TGTGCCAGCAGCCAAGGTCGGGAGCGGGAGGGCCGAGAGACCCAGTACTTC
-	TRBV27	-	TRBJ1-1	CASSPGGITDTEAFF	TGTGCCAGCAGCCCGGGGGGGATAACGGACACTGAAGCTTTCTTT
-	TRBV4-2	-	TRBJ2-7	CASSHEGTIENEQYF	TGTGCCAGCAGCCACGAGGGGACAATCGAAAACGAGCAGTACTTC
-	TRBV7-2	-	TRBJ1-2	CASSAEFYGYTF	TGTGCCAGCAGCGCAGAATTCTATGGCTACACCTTC
TRBD1	TRBV6-5	-	TRBJ2-1	CASSPDRSSYNEQFF	TGTGCCAGCAGCCCGGACAGGAGCTCCTACAATGAGCAGTTCTTC
-	TRBV18	-	TRBJ1-4	CASSPAGGKLLATNEKLFF	TGTGCCAGCTCACCCGCGGGTGGCAAGCTATTGGCAACTAATGAAAAACTGTTTTTT
-	TRBV21-1	-	TRBJ2-3	CASTPRGGCTDTQYF	TGTGCCAGCACCCCTAGGGGGGGCTGCACAGATACGCAGTATTTT
TRBD2	TRBV3-1/TRBV3-2	-	TRBJ2-7	CASSQDSSSGREQYF	TGTGCCAGCAGCCAAGATTCGTCTAGCGGGAGGGAGCAGTACTTC
-	TRBV9	-	TRBJ2-7	CASSVSGPGEQYF	TGTGCCAGCAGCGTAAGTGGGCCCGGCGAGCAGTACTTC
TRBD1	TRBV5-1	-	TRBJ2-1	CASSPTGYSYNEQFF	TGCGCCAGCAGCCCGACAGGGTATTCCTACAATGAGCAGTTCTTC
TRBD1	TRBV9	-	TRBJ1-4	CASSQQGVGEKLFF	TGTGCCAGCAGCCAACAGGGGGTTGGGGAAAAACTGTTTTTT
-	TRBV18	once	TRBJ1-2	CASSPLTGDLYGYTF	TGTGCCAGCTCACCTCTGACGGGGGATCTCTATGGCTACACCTTC
-	TRBV18	-	TRBJ1-5	CASSPPGGDSQPQHF	TGTGCCAGCTCACCTCCGGGGGGGGATAGTCAGCCCCAGCATTTT
-	TRBV19	-	TRBJ2-7	CASSKDNQGPYEQYF	TGTGCCAGTAGTAAGGACAACCAAGGACCCTACGAGCAGTACTTC
TRBD1	TRBV5-1	-	TRBJ2-7	CASSLGQLGYEQYF	TGCGCCAGCAGCCTGGGACAGTTAGGGTACGAGCAGTACTTC
-	TRBV7-6	-	TRBJ1-3	CASSSDPGGYLSGNTIYF	TGTGCCAGCAGCTCCGATCCCGGCGGGTACCTCTCTGGAAACACCATATATTTT
TRBD1	TRBV19	-	TRBJ2-6	CASNPGQGNSGANVLTF	TGTGCCAGTAACCCGGGACAGGGAAACAGTGGGGCCAACGTCCTGACTTTC
TRBD1	TRBV6-2/TRBV6-3	-	TRBJ1-2	CASSTPTGEYYGYTF	TGTGCCAGCAGTACCCCTACAGGGGAATACTATGGCTACACCTTC
TRBD2	TRBV5-1	-	TRBJ2-1	CASSWEGSGSNLEQFF	TGCGCCAGCAGCTGGGAAGGTAGCGGGAGTAATCTTGAGCAGTTCTTC
-	TRBV6-5	-	TRBJ2-1	CASSSSGSINEQFF	TGTGCCAGCAGTTCCAGCGGGTCCATCAATGAGCAGTTCTTC
-	TRBV2	-	TRBJ1-4	CAEKDRPNEKLFF	TGTGCCGAGAAAGACAGGCCAAATGAAAAACTGTTTTTT